These 14 T cell receptor beta chains were all obtained from the same sample, sequenced in a study of control samples from healthy donors and cancer patients. The table came from immunoSEQ multiplex PCR; TCRdb's copy has only in-frame clones and leaves some out. The data contain about 130,000 clones, approximately 92% of them singletons. The sequencing sample was made of PBMCs. The receptor source for this set is a man of 80 years or more with head and neck cancer.

The genes are TRBV5-4 and TRBJ1-1; 7 positions match TRBD1. V gave up 6 bases and J gave up 3 bases; unmatched junction bases: 8. Germline V gene data show CDR1 as SGHNT and CDR2 as YYREEE (reference sequence). This CDR3 region has 14 residues. CDR3 sequence: CASNEQGVYTEAFF. The CDR3 coding sequence is TGTGCCAGCAACGAGCAGGGGGTATACACTGAAGCTTTCTTT.

V and J are TRBV27 and TRBJ1-1, with D possibly TRBD1 on 5 matching bases. V lost 6 bases, J lost 0 bases, and 11 bases lay in between. This CDR3 is 14 amino acids long. Germline-derived CDR1 and CDR2 are MNHEY and SMNVEV (reference sequence). The CDR3 spells CASSSGPMNTEAFF. CDR3 in DNA: TGTGCCAGCAGCTCGGGACCGATGAACACTGAAGCTTTCTTT.

The V call is TRBV7-2, the J call TRBJ2-3, with D maybe TRBD2 (5 bases). The V and J ends lost 5 bases and 8 bases respectively, with 17 bases between them. The length of the CDR3 is 14 residues. Germline CDR1 reads SGHTA; CDR2 reads FQGNSA. In nucleotides, the CDR3 is TGTGCCAGCAGCCTGCGGGTGGGGTTGAGTACGCAGTATTTT. Translated: CASSLRVGLSTQYF.

The genes are TRBV7-9 and TRBJ1-5; TRBD1 agrees at 10 bases. V shed 0 bases and J 4 bases; nucleotides not matched to a gene: 3. Germline V gene data show CDR1 as SEHNR and CDR2 as FQNEAQ (reference sequence). There are 16 residues in the CDR3. DNA of the CDR3: TGTGCCAGCAGCTTAGCGCAGGGACAGGGGAATCAGCCCCAGCATTTT. Its translation: CASSLAQGQGNQPQHF.

This chain uses TRBV12-3 or TRBV12-4 with TRBJ1-1, with a tentative D call TRBD1 (5 bases). V was pared by 4 bases and J by 8 bases, with 8 bases between. The CDR3 totals 11 residues. The CDR3 here is CASSSGREAFF. The CDR3 DNA is TGTGCCAGCAGTTCGGGACGAGAAGCTTTCTTT.

The V gene is TRBV7-2, the J gene TRBJ1-2, with a possible D match to TRBD1 (6 bases). CDR1 is SGHTA, CDR2 FQGNSA, per germline. V lost 5 bases and J 0 bases, leaving 10 bases between the germline ends. The CDR3 is 14 amino acids. The DNA of the CDR3 is TGTGCCAGCAGCCCAAGGACAGCTAACTATGGCTACACCTTC. It specifies CASSPRTANYGYTF.

V is TRBV29-1 and J is TRBJ2-3; TRBD1 agrees at 9 bases. The V gene's germline CDR1 is SQVTM and CDR2 ANQGSEA. The V segment lost 0 bases and the J segment 1 base; nucleotides outside the gene matches: 5. The CDR3 loop spans 16 amino acids. The DNA for the CDR3 is TGCAGCGTTGAAGATGGACAGGGGTTTCGCACAGATACGCAGTATTTT. This encodes CSVEDGQGFRTDTQYF.

The chain couples TRBV6-5 to TRBJ2-7; TRBD2 matches 8 bases. V was pared by 7 bases and J by 3 bases, with 5 bases of the junction left unmatched. Germline V gene data show CDR1 as MNHEY and CDR2 as SVGAGI. The CDR3 length is 13 residues. CDR3 region: CASNSGTNYEQYF. DNA of the CDR3: TGTGCCAGCAATAGCGGGACTAACTACGAGCAGTACTTC.

This sequence joins TRBV27 and TRBJ1-5, with D uncertain. Germline loops: CDR1 MNHEY, CDR2 SMNVEV (reference sequence). The ends were cut back, 2 bases at V and 7 bases at J, with 9 bases in the middle. This CDR3 has 13 residues. CDR3 sequence (DNA): TGTGCCAGCAGTTTAAACGCCGTGCAGCCCCAGCATTTT. Encoded protein: CASSLNAVQPQHF.

V is TRBV7-9 and J is TRBJ1-6; 8 bases line up with TRBD1. The junction had 6 bases not matched to a gene; V was cut back by 1 base and J by 10 bases. The germline V gene encodes CDR1 SEHNR and CDR2 FQNEAQ (reference sequence). The CDR3 consists of 15 residues. CDR3 bases: TGTGCCAGCAGCTTAGACGGACAGGGTTGGTCACCCCTCCACTTT. This codes for CASSLDGQGWSPLHF.

The chain links TRBV18 to TRBJ2-2, with 9 bases lining up with TRBD2. The CDR3 spans 17 residues. Unmatched junction bases numbered 3, after V lost 0 bases and J lost 1 base. The germline CDR1 and CDR2 sequences are KGHSH and LQKENI. CDR3 amino acids: CASSPPGTSRNTGELFF. As DNA, the CDR3 is TGTGCCAGCTCACCACCGGGGACTAGCAGGAACACCGGGGAGCTGTTTTTT.

The CDR3 bases are TGTGCCAGTAGTATTTTGACAGAGCGCAATCAGCCCCAGCATTTT. It encodes CASSILTERNQPQHF. This rearrangement joins TRBV19 to TRBJ1-5; maybe TRBD1 (5 bases). Germline CDR1 LNHDA, CDR2 SQIVND (reference sequence). V dropped 3 bases and J dropped 2 bases, with 11 bases sitting between them. CDR3 size: 15 residues.

J is TRBJ2-7 and V is TRBV5-1, with D perhaps matching TRBD1 (6 bases). The CDR3 totals 13 residues. V was trimmed by 4 bases and J by 4 bases, leaving 12 bases between them. Germline values: CDR1 SGHRS, CDR2 YFSETQ. CDR3 bases: TGCGCCAGCAGCCAGGGACATTTATACGAGCAGTACTTC. Protein: CASSQGHLYEQYF.

The chain has TRBV28 and TRBJ1-1; D perhaps matches TRBD1 (5 bases). Germline V gene sequence: CDR1 MDHEN, CDR2 SYDVKM. CDR3 length: 15 amino acids. The V end was cut by 1 base, the J end by 1 base, with 10 bases between. CDR3 loop: CASSLSRVRNTEAFF. CDR3 sequence (DNA): TGTGCCAGCAGTTTATCCAGGGTGAGGAACACTGAAGCTTTCTTT.